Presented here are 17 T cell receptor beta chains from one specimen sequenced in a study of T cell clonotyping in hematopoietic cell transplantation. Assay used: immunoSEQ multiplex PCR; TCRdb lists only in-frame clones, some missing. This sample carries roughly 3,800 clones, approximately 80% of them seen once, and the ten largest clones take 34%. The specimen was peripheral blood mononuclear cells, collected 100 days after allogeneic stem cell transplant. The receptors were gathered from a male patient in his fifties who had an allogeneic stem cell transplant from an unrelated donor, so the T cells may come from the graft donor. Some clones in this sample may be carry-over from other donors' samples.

The CDR3 loop is CASSADRNQPQHF. CDR3 coding DNA: TGTGCCAGCAGTGCGGACCGTAATCAGCCCCAGCATTTT. The rearrangement joins TRBV2 to TRBJ1-5; D gene ambiguous. The germline V and J ends were trimmed by 4 bases and 4 bases, with 8 bases remaining between them. The CDR3 is 13 residues long. Germline lookup yields CDR1 SNHLY and CDR2 FYNNEI.

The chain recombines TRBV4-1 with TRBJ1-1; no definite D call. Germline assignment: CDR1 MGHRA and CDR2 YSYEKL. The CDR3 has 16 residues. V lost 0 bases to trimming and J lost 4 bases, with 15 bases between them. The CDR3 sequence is CASSQDLVTMATEAFF. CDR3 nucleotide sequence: TGCGCCAGCAGCCAAGACCTTGTCACAATGGCCACTGAAGCTTTCTTT.

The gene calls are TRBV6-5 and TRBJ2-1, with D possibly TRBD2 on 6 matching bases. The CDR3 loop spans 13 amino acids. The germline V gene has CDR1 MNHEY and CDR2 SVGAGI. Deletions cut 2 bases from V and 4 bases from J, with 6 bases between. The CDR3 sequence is CASSYGRYNEQFF. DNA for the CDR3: TGTGCCAGCAGTTACGGGAGGTACAATGAGCAGTTCTTC.

In DNA, the CDR3 is TGTGCCAGCACCCATGGGGGCAGGGTCCAAGAGACCCAGTACTTC. The encoded protein is CASTHGGRVQETQYF. V is TRBV9 and J is TRBJ2-5, with TRBD1 as a possible D gene (6 bases). Germline V gene sequence: CDR1 SGDLS, CDR2 YYNGEE. Deletions cut 6 bases from V and 1 base from J, with 16 bases between. There are 15 residues in the CDR3. Supplemented by reference TRBV9 and TRBJ2-5, the full variable domain reads DSGVTQTPKHLITATGQRVTLRCSPRSGDLSVYWYQQSLDQGLQFLIQYYNGEERAKGNILERFSAQQFPDLHSELNLSSLELGDSALYFCASTHGGRVQETQYFGPGTRLLVL.

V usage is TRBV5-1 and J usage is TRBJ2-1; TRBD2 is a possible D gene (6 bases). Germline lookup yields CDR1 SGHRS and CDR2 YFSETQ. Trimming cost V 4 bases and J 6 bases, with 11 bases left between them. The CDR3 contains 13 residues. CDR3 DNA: TGCGCCAGCAGCCCTGGGCGGGGCAATGAGCAGTTCTTC. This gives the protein CASSPGRGNEQFF.

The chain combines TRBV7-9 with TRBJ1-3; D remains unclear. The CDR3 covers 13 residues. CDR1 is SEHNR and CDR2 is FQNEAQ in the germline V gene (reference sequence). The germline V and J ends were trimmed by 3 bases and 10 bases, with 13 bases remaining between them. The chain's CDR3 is CASSFETPWTIYF. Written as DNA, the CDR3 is TGTGCCAGCAGCTTTGAGACACCCTGGACCATATATTTT.

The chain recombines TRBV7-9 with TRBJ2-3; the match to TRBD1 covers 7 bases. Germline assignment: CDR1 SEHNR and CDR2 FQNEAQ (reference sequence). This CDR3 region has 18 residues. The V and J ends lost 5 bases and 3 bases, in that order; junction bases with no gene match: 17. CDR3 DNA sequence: TGTGCCAGCAGCCCCCTCGGTCGAGGCAGGGGGAAGACAGATACGCAGTATTTT. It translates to CASSPLGRGRGKTDTQYF.

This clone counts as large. The CDR3, as DNA: TGTGCCAGCAGTTTAGGGGGGTCTGAAGCTTTCTTT. It codes for CASSLGGSEAFF. The genes are TRBV27 and TRBJ1-1; possibly TRBD1 for D (5 bases). Trimming took 2 bases from V and 6 from J, leaving 7 bases between them. Germline CDR1 is MNHEY and CDR2 is SMNVEV (reference sequence). The CDR3 length is 12 residues.

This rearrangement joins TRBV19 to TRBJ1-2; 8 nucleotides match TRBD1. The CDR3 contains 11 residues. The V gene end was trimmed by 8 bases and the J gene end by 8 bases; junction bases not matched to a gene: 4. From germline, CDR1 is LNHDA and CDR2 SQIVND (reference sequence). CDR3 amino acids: CASGQGRGYTF. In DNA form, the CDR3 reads TGTGCCAGTGGACAGGGACGAGGCTACACCTTC.

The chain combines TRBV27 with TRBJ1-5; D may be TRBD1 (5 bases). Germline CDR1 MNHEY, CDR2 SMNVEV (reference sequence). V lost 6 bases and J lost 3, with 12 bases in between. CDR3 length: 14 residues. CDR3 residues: CASRIDSSNQPQHF. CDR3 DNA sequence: TGTGCCAGCAGGATTGACAGTTCCAATCAGCCCCAGCATTTT.

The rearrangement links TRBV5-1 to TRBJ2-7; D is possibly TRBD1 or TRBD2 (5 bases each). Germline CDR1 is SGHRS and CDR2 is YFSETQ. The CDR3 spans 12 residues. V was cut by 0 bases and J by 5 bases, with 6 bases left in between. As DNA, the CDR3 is TGCGCCAGCAGCTTGGTGGGACACGAGCAGTACTTC. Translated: CASSLVGHEQYF.

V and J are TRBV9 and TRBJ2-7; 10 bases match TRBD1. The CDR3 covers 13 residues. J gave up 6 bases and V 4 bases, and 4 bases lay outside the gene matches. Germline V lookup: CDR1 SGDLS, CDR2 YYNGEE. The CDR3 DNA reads TGTGCCAGCAGCACTAGACAGGGGGCCGAGCAGTACTTC. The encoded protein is CASSTRQGAEQYF. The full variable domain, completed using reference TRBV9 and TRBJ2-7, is DSGVTQTPKHLITATGQRVTLRCSPRSGDLSVYWYQQSLDQGLQFLIQYYNGEERAKGNILERFSAQQFPDLHSELNLSSLELGDSALYFCASSTRQGAEQYFGPGTRLTVT.

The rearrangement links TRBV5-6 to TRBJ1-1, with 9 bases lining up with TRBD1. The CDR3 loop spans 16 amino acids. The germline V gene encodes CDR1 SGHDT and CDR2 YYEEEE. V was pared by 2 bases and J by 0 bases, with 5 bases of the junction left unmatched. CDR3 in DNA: TGTGCCAGCAGCTTCGGGACAGGGTCCATGAACACTGAAGCTTTCTTT. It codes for CASSFGTGSMNTEAFF.

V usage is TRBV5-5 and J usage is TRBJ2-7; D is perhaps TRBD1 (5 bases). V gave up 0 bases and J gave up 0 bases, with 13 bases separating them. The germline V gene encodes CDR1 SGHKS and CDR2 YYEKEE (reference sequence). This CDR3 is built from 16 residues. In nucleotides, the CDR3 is TGTGCCAGCAGCTTGGGGTCGTCGGACATCTCCTACGAGCAGTACTTC. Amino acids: CASSLGSSDISYEQYF. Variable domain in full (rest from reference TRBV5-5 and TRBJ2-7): DAGVTQSPTHLIKTRGQQVTLRCSPISGHKSVSWYQQVLGQGPQFIFQYYEKEERGRGNFPDRFSARQFPNYSSELNVNALLLGDSALYLCASSLGSSDISYEQYFGPGTRLTVT.

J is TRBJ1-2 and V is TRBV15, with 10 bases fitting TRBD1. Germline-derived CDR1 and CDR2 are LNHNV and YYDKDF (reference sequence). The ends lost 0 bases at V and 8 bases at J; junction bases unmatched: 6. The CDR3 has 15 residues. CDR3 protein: CATSRDVRDRGGYTF. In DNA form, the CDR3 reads TGTGCCACCAGCAGAGATGTCCGGGACAGGGGCGGCTACACCTTC.

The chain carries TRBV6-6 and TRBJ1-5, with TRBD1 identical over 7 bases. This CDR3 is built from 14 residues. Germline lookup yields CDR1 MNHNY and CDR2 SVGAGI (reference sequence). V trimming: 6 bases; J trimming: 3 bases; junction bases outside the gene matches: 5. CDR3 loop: CASSQDRDNQPQHF. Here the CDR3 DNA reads TGTGCCAGCAGCCAAGACAGGGACAATCAGCCCCAGCATTTT.

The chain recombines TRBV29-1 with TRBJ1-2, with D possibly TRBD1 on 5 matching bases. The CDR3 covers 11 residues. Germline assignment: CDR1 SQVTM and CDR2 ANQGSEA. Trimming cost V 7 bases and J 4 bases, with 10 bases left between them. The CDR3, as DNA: TGCAGCGCGGGGACGGCCTATGGCTACACCTTC. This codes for CSAGTAYGYTF.